The rows below give T cell receptor beta chains drawn from one sample of a study of shared clonotypes between healthy human individuals. Here immunoSEQ multiplex PCR was the method, and the copy in TCRdb shows in-frame clones only, minus some. Among about 2.1 million clones listed, more than 85% were seen once. Source material: naive CD8+ T cells from PBMCs. Receptors were obtained from a man younger than 35 in good health. Some clones in this sample may be carry-over from other donors' samples. Each CDR3 is given with its conserved first and last residue. Fields, in order: D gene, V gene, clone size, J gene, CDR3 protein, CDR3 DNA. The D gene is left open where the match is weak. Only some rows state a clone size, as once, few, many or a class for expanded clones.

D gene: TRBD1; V gene: TRBV13; clone size: few; J gene: TRBJ1-1; CDR3 protein: CASSPGTAFTEAFF; CDR3 DNA: TGTGCCAGCAGTCCCGGGACAGCTTTCACTGAAGCTTTCTTT
D gene: NA; V gene: TRBV7-9; clone size: once; J gene: TRBJ1-5; CDR3 protein: CASSLGSGYSNQPQHF; CDR3 DNA: TGTGCCAGCAGCTTAGGGTCAGGGTATAGCAATCAGCCCCAGCATTTT
D gene: NA; V gene: TRBV27; clone size: few; J gene: TRBJ1-1; CDR3 protein: CASSLGPWGNTEAFF; CDR3 DNA: TGTGCCAGCAGTTTAGGGCCCTGGGGGAACACTGAAGCTTTCTTT
D gene: NA; V gene: TRBV7-9; clone size: NA; J gene: TRBJ2-3; CDR3 protein: CASSSKRGGSTDTQYF; CDR3 DNA: TGTGCCAGCAGCTCAAAGCGAGGGGGTAGCACAGATACGCAGTATTTT
D gene: NA; V gene: TRBV27; clone size: few; J gene: TRBJ2-7; CDR3 protein: CASSWSFSYEQYF; CDR3 DNA: TGTGCCAGCAGTTGGAGTTTCTCCTACGAGCAGTACTTC
D gene: NA; V gene: TRBV7-9; clone size: NA; J gene: TRBJ2-7; CDR3 protein: CASSLASVYEQYF; CDR3 DNA: TGTGCCAGCAGCTTAGCGTCAGTCTACGAGCAGTACTTC
D gene: NA; V gene: TRBV2; clone size: NA; J gene: TRBJ2-7; CDR3 protein: CASRSRGPRSSYEQYF; CDR3 DNA: TGTGCCAGCAGGTCCCGAGGGCCTAGGAGTTCCTACGAGCAGTACTTC
D gene: TRBD2; V gene: TRBV7-8; clone size: once; J gene: TRBJ2-1; CDR3 protein: CASSPGLAGSLGEYNEQFF; CDR3 DNA: TGTGCCAGCAGCCCAGGGCTAGCGGGTTCCTTAGGTGAATACAATGAGCAGTTCTTC
D gene: NA; V gene: TRBV28; clone size: NA; J gene: TRBJ2-5; CDR3 protein: CASKVFLGEETQYF; CDR3 DNA: TGTGCCAGCAAAGTTTTTCTGGGGGAAGAGACCCAGTACTTC
D gene: NA; V gene: TRBV5-4; clone size: NA; J gene: TRBJ2-3; CDR3 protein: CASMLTDTQYF; CDR3 DNA: TGTGCCAGCATGCTCACAGATACGCAGTATTTT
D gene: TRBD1; V gene: TRBV30; clone size: once; J gene: TRBJ1-3; CDR3 protein: CAWTSMTGSDAIYF; CDR3 DNA: TGTGCCTGGACCTCCATGACAGGGAGTGACGCCATATATTTT
D gene: TRBD1; V gene: TRBV27; clone size: NA; J gene: TRBJ2-5; CDR3 protein: CASSLSVGRRGTGIQETQYF; CDR3 DNA: TGTGCCAGCAGTTTATCCGTCGGGCGTAGAGGGACAGGAATCCAAGAGACCCAGTACTTC
D gene: TRBD1; V gene: TRBV6-4; clone size: NA; J gene: TRBJ1-5; CDR3 protein: CASSARYGTGNQPQHF; CDR3 DNA: TGTGCCAGCAGTGCCAGATACGGGACAGGGAATCAGCCCCAGCATTTT
D gene: NA; V gene: TRBV9; clone size: NA; J gene: TRBJ1-1; CDR3 protein: CASSPGGMNTEAFF; CDR3 DNA: TGTGCCAGCAGCCCGGGGGGGATGAACACTGAAGCTTTCTTT
D gene: TRBD1; V gene: TRBV7-9; clone size: NA; J gene: TRBJ2-7; CDR3 protein: CASSPGTGGPYEQYF; CDR3 DNA: TGTGCCAGCAGCCCCGGGACAGGGGGACCCTACGAGCAGTACTTC
D gene: NA; V gene: TRBV27; clone size: once; J gene: TRBJ2-1; CDR3 protein: CASRSGAFNEQFF; CDR3 DNA: TGTGCCAGCAGATCCGGGGCCTTCAATGAGCAGTTCTTC
D gene: NA; V gene: TRBV28; clone size: NA; J gene: TRBJ2-1; CDR3 protein: CASTYMLGRGDSYNEQFF; CDR3 DNA: TGTGCCAGCACCTACATGTTGGGTAGGGGGGACTCCTACAATGAGCAGTTCTTC
D gene: NA; V gene: TRBV4-1; clone size: NA; J gene: TRBJ2-2; CDR3 protein: CASSRSVSTHERRSGELFF; CDR3 DNA: TGCGCCAGCAGCCGTTCGGTGTCAACTCACGAAAGAAGGTCCGGGGAGCTGTTTTTT
D gene: TRBD1; V gene: TRBV13; clone size: NA; J gene: TRBJ2-7; CDR3 protein: CASSSYRGLHYEQYF; CDR3 DNA: TGTGCCAGCAGCTCTTACAGGGGGCTCCACTACGAGCAGTACTTC
D gene: NA; V gene: TRBV28; clone size: NA; J gene: TRBJ2-3; CDR3 protein: CASSFHGNTDTQYF; CDR3 DNA: TGTGCCAGCAGTTTTCACGGAAACACAGATACGCAGTATTTT
D gene: NA; V gene: TRBV5-1; clone size: NA; J gene: TRBJ2-7; CDR3 protein: CASSLGVLLGSGSYEQYF; CDR3 DNA: TGCGCCAGCAGCTTGGGAGTACTTTTAGGTAGCGGCTCCTACGAGCAGTACTTC
D gene: NA; V gene: TRBV7-2; clone size: once; J gene: TRBJ2-5; CDR3 protein: CASSFPMGRLGQETQYF; CDR3 DNA: TGTGCCAGCAGCTTCCCCATGGGAAGACTGGGACAAGAGACCCAGTACTTC
D gene: NA; V gene: TRBV25-1; clone size: once; J gene: TRBJ1-2; CDR3 protein: CASSARESNYGYTF; CDR3 DNA: TGTGCCAGCAGCGCCCGGGAGTCTAACTATGGCTACACCTTC
D gene: NA; V gene: TRBV19; clone size: NA; J gene: TRBJ1-1; CDR3 protein: CASSIGGHTEAFF; CDR3 DNA: TGTGCCAGTAGTATTGGCGGGCACACTGAAGCTTTCTTT
D gene: TRBD1; V gene: TRBV11-2; clone size: NA; J gene: TRBJ2-7; CDR3 protein: CASSLGTGAYEQYF; CDR3 DNA: TGTGCCAGCAGCCTCGGGACAGGGGCCTACGAGCAGTACTTC
D gene: NA; V gene: TRBV27; clone size: NA; J gene: TRBJ2-3; CDR3 protein: CASSLWTGDTQYF; CDR3 DNA: TGTGCCAGCAGTTTATGGACCGGGGATACGCAGTATTTT
D gene: NA; V gene: TRBV28; clone size: NA; J gene: TRBJ2-1; CDR3 protein: CASGPMTTYNEQFF; CDR3 DNA: TGTGCCAGCGGCCCAATGACTACCTACAATGAGCAGTTCTTC
D gene: TRBD1; V gene: TRBV9; clone size: NA; J gene: TRBJ1-2; CDR3 protein: CASSTRTSLEQGEGEGFFYGYTF; CDR3 DNA: TGTGCCAGCAGCACCCGCACCTCGTTAGAACAGGGGGAGGGCGAAGGGTTCTTTTATGGCTACACCTTC
D gene: NA; V gene: TRBV7-8; clone size: NA; J gene: TRBJ2-1; CDR3 protein: CASSPLGSLTPYNEQFF; CDR3 DNA: TGTGCCAGCAGCCCCCTTGGGTCCCTGACTCCCTACAATGAGCAGTTCTTC
D gene: NA; V gene: TRBV29-1; clone size: NA; J gene: TRBJ2-1; CDR3 protein: CSVTGLSYNEQFF; CDR3 DNA: TGCAGCGTGACGGGACTCTCCTACAATGAGCAGTTCTTC
D gene: NA; V gene: TRBV2; clone size: NA; J gene: TRBJ2-1; CDR3 protein: CASRGPLGELDNEQFF; CDR3 DNA: TGTGCCAGCAGGGGGCCGTTGGGGGAATTGGACAATGAGCAGTTCTTC
D gene: TRBD1; V gene: TRBV7-9; clone size: few; J gene: TRBJ1-4; CDR3 protein: CASSTGATNEKLFF; CDR3 DNA: TGTGCCAGCAGTACAGGGGCAACTAATGAAAAACTGTTTTTT
D gene: TRBD1; V gene: TRBV9; clone size: NA; J gene: TRBJ2-1; CDR3 protein: CASSIGQGYGNEQFF; CDR3 DNA: TGTGCCAGCAGCATCGGACAGGGGTACGGCAATGAGCAGTTCTTC
D gene: TRBD1; V gene: TRBV6-5; clone size: NA; J gene: TRBJ2-7; CDR3 protein: CASRQGGEQYF; CDR3 DNA: TGTGCCAGCAGACAGGGGGGCGAGCAGTACTTC
D gene: NA; V gene: TRBV29-1; clone size: NA; J gene: TRBJ1-2; CDR3 protein: CSVDSGEFYGYTF; CDR3 DNA: TGCAGCGTTGATTCGGGGGAGTTCTATGGCTACACCTTC
D gene: NA; V gene: TRBV27; clone size: NA; J gene: TRBJ2-3; CDR3 protein: CASSRFGTDTQYF; CDR3 DNA: TGTGCCAGCAGCCGATTCGGGACAGATACGCAGTATTTT
D gene: NA; V gene: TRBV28; clone size: NA; J gene: TRBJ2-2; CDR3 protein: CASSLGRTGELFF; CDR3 DNA: TGTGCCAGCAGTTTAGGCAGGACCGGGGAGCTGTTTTTT
D gene: NA; V gene: TRBV7-6; clone size: NA; J gene: TRBJ2-5; CDR3 protein: CASSLGGTQETQYF; CDR3 DNA: TGTGCCAGCAGCTTAGGCGGGACCCAAGAGACCCAGTACTTC
D gene: NA; V gene: TRBV19; clone size: few; J gene: TRBJ2-2; CDR3 protein: CASSIGGTGELFF; CDR3 DNA: TGTGCCAGTAGTATTGGAGGGACCGGGGAGCTGTTTTTT
D gene: NA; V gene: TRBV27; clone size: NA; J gene: TRBJ2-2; CDR3 protein: CASRSADTNTGELFF; CDR3 DNA: TGTGCCAGCAGAAGCGCGGACACAAACACCGGGGAGCTGTTTTTT
D gene: NA; V gene: TRBV10-2; clone size: once; J gene: TRBJ2-3; CDR3 protein: CASSEGRGRKDTQYF; CDR3 DNA: TGCGCCAGCAGTGAGGGCAGGGGAAGGAAAGATACGCAGTATTTT
D gene: NA; V gene: TRBV27; clone size: NA; J gene: TRBJ2-1; CDR3 protein: CASSQGFRGYNEQFF; CDR3 DNA: TGTGCCAGCAGTCAAGGGTTTCGGGGCTACAATGAGCAGTTCTTC
D gene: NA; V gene: TRBV11-2; clone size: NA; J gene: TRBJ2-1; CDR3 protein: CASSLVPIAHEQFF; CDR3 DNA: TGTGCCAGCAGCTTAGTCCCGATTGCCCATGAGCAGTTCTTC